This TCR beta chain was sequenced during a study of T cells in Graves' hyperthyroidism and ophthalmopathy. This clonotype has a handful of counts. Its antigen is as yet unknown. Researchers amplified the TCR beta CDR3 regions from RNA transcripts. The TCR CDR3 first-round RT-PCR relied on the HTBI primer set. TCRdb analysed the multiplex PCR reads with MiXCR anew, one entry per CDR3 protein. The table lists under 350,000 distinct CDR3 sequences, about 18% of them singletons. Study-wide points: A 13 V-J signature model discriminated ophthalmopathy versus stable hyperthyroidism. Among clonotypes expanded in thyroid above 0.001, most were also found in blood.

V lost 0 bases to trimming and J lost 2 bases, with 14 bases between them. Germline lookup yields CDR1 SGHRS and CDR2 YFSETQ. CDR3 length: 16 residues. The V gene is TRBV5-1, the J gene TRBJ2-5; tentative D call: TRBD1 (6 bases). The clonotype was recovered from a woman aged 50 to 65 with Graves' hyperthyroidism. Sequencing was done on a sample of blood. The CDR3 region has the DNA TGCGCCAGCAGCTTGGGGTTCGACACAGGGCAAGAGACCCAGTACTTC. This sequence encodes CASSLGFDTGQETQYF.